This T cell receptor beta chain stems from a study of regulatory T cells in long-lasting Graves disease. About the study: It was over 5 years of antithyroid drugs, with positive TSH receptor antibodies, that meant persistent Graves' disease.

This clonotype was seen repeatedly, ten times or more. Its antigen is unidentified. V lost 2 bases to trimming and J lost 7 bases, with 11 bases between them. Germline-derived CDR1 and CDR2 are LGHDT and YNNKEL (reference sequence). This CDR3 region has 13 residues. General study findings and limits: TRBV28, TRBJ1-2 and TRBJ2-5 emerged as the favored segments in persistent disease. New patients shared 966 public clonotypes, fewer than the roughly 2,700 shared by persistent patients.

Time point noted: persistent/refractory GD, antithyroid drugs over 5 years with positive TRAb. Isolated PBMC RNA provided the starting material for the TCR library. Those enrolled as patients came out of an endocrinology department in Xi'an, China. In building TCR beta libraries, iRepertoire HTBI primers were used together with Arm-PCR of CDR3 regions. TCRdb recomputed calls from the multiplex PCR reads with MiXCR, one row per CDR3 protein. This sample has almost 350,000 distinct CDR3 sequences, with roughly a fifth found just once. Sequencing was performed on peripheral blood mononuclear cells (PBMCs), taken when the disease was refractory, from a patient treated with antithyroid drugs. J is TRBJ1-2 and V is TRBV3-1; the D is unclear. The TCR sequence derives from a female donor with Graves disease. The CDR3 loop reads CASSQLADFGYTF. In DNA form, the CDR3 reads TGTGCCAGCAGCCAATTAGCGGACTTTGGCTACACCTTC.